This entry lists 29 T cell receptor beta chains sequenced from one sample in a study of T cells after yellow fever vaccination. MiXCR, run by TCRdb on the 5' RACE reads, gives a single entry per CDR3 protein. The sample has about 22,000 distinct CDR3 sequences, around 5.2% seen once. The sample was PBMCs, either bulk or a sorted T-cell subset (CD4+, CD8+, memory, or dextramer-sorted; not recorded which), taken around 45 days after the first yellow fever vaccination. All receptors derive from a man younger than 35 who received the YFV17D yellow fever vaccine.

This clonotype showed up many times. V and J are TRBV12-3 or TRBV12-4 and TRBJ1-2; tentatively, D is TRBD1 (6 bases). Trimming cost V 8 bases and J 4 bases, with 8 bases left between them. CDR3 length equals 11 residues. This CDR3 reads CASSRGYGYTF. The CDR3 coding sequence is TGTGCCAGCTCCAGGGGCTATGGCTACACCTTC.

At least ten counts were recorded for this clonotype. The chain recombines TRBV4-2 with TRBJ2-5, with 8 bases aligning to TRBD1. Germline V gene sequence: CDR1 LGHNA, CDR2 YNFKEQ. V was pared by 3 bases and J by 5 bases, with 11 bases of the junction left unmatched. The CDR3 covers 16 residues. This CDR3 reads CASSHGAQGAWETQYF. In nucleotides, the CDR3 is TGTGCCAGCAGCCACGGGGCCCAGGGGGCCTGGGAGACCCAGTACTTC.

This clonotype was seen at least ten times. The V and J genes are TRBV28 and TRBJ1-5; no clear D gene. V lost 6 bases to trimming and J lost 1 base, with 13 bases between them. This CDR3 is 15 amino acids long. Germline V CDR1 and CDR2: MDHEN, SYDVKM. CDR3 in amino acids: CASSHAGPSNQPQHF. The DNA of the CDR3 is TGTGCCAGCAGCCACGCCGGGCCCAGCAATCAGCCCCAGCATTTT.

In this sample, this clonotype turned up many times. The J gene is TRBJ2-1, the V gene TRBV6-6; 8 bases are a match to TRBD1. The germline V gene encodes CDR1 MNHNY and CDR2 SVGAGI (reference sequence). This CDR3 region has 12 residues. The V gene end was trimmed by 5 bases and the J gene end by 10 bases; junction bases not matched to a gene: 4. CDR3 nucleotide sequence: TGTGCCAGCAGTCTCAGGGGGCCGGAGCAGTTCTTC. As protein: CASSLRGPEQFF.

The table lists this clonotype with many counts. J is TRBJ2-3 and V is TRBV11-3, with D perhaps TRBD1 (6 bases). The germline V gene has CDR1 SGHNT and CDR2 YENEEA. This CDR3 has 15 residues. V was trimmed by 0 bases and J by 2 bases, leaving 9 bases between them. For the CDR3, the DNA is TGTGCCAGCAGCTTAGAAGGGGGAGACACAGATACGCAGTATTTT. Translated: CASSLEGGDTDTQYF.

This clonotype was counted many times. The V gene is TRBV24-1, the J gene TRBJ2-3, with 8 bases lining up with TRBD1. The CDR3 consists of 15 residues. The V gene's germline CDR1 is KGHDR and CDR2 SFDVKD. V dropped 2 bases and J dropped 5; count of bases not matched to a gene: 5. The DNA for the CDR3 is TGTGCCACCAGTGATTCCCAGGGGGCCAGAGATACGCAGTATTTT. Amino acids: CATSDSQGARDTQYF.

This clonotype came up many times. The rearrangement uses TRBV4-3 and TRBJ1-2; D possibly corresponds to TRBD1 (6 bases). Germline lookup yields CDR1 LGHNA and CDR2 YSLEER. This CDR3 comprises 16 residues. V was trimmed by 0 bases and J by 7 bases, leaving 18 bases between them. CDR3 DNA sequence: TGCGCCAGCAGCCAAGATCTGGGGGGCGTTCTCTCTGGCTACACCTTC. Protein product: CASSQDLGGVLSGYTF.

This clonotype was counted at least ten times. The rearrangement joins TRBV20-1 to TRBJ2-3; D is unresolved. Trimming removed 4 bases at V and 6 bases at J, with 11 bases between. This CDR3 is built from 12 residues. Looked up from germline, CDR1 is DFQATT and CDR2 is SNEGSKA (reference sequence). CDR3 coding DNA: TGCAGTGCTACTCTGCCTCCCGATACGCAGTATTTT. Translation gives CSATLPPDTQYF.

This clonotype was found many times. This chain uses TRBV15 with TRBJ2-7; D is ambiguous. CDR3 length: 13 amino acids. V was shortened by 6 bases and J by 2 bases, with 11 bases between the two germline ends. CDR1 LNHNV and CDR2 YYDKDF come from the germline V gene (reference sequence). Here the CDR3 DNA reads TGTGCCACCAGTCCTGGTACGGCCTACGAGCAGTACTTC. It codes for CATSPGTAYEQYF.

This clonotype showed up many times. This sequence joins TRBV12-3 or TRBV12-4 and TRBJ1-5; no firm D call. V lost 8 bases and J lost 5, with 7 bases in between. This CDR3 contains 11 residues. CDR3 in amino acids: CASLPDQPQHF. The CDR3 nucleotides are TGTGCCAGCCTCCCTGATCAGCCCCAGCATTTT.

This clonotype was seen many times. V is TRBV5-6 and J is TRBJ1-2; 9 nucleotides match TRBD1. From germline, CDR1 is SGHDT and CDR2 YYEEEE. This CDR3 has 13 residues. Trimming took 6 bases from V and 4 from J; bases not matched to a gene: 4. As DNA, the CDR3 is TGTGCCAGCATGGACAGGGGTCTCTATGGCTACACCTTC. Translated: CASMDRGLYGYTF.

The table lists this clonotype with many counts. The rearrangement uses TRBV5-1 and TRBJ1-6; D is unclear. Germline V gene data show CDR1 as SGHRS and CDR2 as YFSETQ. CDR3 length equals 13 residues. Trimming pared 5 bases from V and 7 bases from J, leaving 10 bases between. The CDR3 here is CASRPAVNSPLHF. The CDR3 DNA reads TGCGCCAGCAGACCGGCGGTAAATTCACCCCTCCACTTT.

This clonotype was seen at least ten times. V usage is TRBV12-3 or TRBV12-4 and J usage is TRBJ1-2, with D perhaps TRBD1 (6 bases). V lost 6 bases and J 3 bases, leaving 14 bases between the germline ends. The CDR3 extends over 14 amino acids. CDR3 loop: CASSEQGTYYGYTF. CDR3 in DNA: TGTGCCAGCAGCGAGCAGGGGACGTACTATGGCTACACCTTC.

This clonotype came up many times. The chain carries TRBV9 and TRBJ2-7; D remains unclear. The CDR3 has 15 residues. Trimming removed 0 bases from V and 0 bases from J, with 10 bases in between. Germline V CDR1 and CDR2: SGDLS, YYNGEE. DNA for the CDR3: TGTGCCAGCAGCGTAGCGGCAGTCAGCTCCTACGAGCAGTACTTC. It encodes CASSVAAVSSYEQYF.

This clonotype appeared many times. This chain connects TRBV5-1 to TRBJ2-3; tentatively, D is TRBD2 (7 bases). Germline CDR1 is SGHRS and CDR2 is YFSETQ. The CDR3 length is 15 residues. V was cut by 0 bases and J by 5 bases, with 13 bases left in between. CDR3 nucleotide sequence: TGCGCCAGCAGCTTGGCGGCGGGGGACATAGATACGCAGTATTTT. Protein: CASSLAAGDIDTQYF.

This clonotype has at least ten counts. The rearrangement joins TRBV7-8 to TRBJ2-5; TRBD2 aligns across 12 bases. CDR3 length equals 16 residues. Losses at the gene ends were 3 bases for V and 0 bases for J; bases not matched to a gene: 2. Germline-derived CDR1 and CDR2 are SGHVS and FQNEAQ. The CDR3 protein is CASSLLAGGNQETQYF. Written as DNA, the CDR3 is TGTGCCAGCAGCTTGCTAGCGGGGGGGAACCAAGAGACCCAGTACTTC. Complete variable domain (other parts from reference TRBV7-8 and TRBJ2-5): GAGVSQSPRYKVAKRGQDVALRCDPISGHVSLFWYQQALGQGPEFLTYFQNEAQLDKSGLPSDRFFAERPEGSVSTLKIQRTQQEDSAVYLCASSLLAGGNQETQYFGPGTRLLVL.

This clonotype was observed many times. The CDR3 protein is CASSQWASGYTDTQYF. CDR3 nucleotides: TGTGCCAGCAGCCAATGGGCTAGCGGTTACACAGATACGCAGTATTTT. This chain uses TRBV14 with TRBJ2-3, with 7 bases fitting TRBD2. V gave up 2 bases and J gave up 2 bases; unmatched junction bases: 7. The germline CDR1 and CDR2 sequences are SGHDN and FVKESK. The CDR3 contains 16 residues.

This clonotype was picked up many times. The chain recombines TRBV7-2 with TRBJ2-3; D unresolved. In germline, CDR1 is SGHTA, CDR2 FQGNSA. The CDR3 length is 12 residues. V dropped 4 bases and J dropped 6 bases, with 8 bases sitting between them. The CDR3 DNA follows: TGTGCCAGCAGCTGGCTTAGGGATACGCAGTATTTT. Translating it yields CASSWLRDTQYF.

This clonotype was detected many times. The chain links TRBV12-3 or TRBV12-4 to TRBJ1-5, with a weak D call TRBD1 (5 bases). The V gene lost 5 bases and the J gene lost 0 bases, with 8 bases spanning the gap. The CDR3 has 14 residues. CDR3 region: CASSRDHSNQPQHF. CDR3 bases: TGTGCCAGCAGTCGGGACCATAGCAATCAGCCCCAGCATTTT.

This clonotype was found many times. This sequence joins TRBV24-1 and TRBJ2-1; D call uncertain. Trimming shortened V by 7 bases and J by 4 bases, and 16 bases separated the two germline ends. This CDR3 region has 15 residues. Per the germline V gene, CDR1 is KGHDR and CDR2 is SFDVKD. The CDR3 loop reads CATSNTLGIYNEQFF. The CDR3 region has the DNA TGTGCCACCAGCAATACCCTAGGGATTTACAATGAGCAGTTCTTC.

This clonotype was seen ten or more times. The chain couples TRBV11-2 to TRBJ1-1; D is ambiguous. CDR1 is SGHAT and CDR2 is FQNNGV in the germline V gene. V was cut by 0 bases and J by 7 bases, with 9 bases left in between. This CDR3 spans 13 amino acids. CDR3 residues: CASSLDRHGEAFF. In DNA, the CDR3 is TGTGCCAGCAGCTTAGACCGCCACGGTGAAGCTTTCTTT.

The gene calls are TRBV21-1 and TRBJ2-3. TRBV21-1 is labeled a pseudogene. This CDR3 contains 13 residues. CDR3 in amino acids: CASKGQGRDTQYF. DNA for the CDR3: TGTGCCAGCAAAGGCCAAGGTAGGGATACGCAGTATTTT.

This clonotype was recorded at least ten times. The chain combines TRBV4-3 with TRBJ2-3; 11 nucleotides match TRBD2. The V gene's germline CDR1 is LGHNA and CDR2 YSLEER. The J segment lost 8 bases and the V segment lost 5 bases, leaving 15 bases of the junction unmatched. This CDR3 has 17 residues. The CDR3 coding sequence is TGCGCCAGCAGCTCCCGTAGCGGGGGGGCCAGTGGGGTTACGCAGTATTTT. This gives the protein CASSSRSGGASGVTQYF.

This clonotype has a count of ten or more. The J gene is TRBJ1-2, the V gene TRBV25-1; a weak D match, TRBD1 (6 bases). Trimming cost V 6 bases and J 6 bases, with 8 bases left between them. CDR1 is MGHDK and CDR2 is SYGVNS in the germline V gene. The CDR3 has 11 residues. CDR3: CASSKGDGYTF. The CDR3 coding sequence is TGTGCCAGCAGCAAGGGGGATGGCTACACCTTC.

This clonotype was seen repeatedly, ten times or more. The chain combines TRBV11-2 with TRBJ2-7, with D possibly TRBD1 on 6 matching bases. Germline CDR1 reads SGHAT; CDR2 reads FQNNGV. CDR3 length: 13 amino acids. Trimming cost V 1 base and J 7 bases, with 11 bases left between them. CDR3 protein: CASSLVGGEEQYV. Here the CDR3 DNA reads TGTGCCAGCAGCTTAGTTGGGGGCGAAGAGCAGTACGTC.

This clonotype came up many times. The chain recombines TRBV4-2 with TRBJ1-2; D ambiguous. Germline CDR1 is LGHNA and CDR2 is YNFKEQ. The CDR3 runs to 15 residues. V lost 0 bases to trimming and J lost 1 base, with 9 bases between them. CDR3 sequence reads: CASSQETGSNYGYTF. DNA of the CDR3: TGTGCCAGCAGCCAAGAAACGGGCAGTAACTATGGCTACACCTTC.

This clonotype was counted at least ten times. CDR3 in amino acids: CASGAGNTGELFF. The CDR3, as DNA: TGTGCCAGCGGCGCAGGGAACACCGGGGAGCTGTTTTTT. V is TRBV7-2 and J is TRBJ2-2; D remains ambiguous. Germline V gene lookup returns CDR1 SGHTA and CDR2 FQGNSA. Trimming removed 8 bases from V and 1 base from J, with 8 bases in between. CDR3 size: 13 residues.

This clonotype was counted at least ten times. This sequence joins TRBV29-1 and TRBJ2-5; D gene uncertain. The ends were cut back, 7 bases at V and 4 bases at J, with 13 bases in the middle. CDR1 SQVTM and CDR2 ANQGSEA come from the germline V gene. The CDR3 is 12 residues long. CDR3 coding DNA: TGCAGCGCCGCGAAGGGTGGAGAGACCCAGTACTTC. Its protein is CSAAKGGETQYF.

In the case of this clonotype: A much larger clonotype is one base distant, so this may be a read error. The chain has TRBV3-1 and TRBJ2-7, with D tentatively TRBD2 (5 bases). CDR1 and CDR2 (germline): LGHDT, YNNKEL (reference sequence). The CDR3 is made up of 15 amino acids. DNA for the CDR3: TGTGCCAGCACCCAAGGAAACCGAGGAGGCTACGAGCAGTACTTC. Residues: CASTQGNRGGYEQYF.